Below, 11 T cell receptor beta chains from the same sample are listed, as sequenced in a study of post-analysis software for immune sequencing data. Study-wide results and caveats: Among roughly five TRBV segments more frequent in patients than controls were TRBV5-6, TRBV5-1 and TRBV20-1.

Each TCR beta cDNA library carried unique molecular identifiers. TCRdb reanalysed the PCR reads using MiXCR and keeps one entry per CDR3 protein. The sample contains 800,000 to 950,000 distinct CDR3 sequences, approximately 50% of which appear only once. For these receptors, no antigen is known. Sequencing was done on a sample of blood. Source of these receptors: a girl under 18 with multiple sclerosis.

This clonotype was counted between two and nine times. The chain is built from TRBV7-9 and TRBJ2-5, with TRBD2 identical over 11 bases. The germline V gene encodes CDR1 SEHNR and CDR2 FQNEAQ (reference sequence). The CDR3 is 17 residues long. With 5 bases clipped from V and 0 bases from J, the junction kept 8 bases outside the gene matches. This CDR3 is CASSPPPLAGDQETQYF. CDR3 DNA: TGTGCCAGCAGCCCGCCCCCACTAGCGGGAGACCAAGAGACCCAGTACTTC.

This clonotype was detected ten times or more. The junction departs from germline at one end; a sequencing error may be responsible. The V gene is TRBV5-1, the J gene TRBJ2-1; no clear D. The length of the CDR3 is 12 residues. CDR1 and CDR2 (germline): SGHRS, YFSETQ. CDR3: CASSLGRNEQFF. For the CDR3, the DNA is TGTGCCAGCAGCTTAGGTAGAAATGAGCAGTTCTTC.

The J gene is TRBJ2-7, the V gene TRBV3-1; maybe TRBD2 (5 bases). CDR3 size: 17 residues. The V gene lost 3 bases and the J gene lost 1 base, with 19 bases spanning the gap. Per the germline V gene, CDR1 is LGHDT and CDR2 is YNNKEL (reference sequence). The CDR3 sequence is CASSHRSTGWGSYEQYF. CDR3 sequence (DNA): TGTGCCAGCAGCCACAGGTCAACGGGATGGGGTTCCTACGAGCAGTACTTC.

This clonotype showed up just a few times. CDR3 bases: TGCAGTCGGCGAGGGAGCGGGAGGAACATTCAGTACTTC. It is translated as CSRRGSGRNIQYF. V is TRBV20-1 and J is TRBJ2-4; 9 positions agree with TRBD2. This CDR3 has 13 amino acids. Germline CDR1 reads DFQATT; CDR2 reads SNEGSKA (reference sequence). Trimming cost V 8 bases and J 7 bases; bases outside gene matches: 9.

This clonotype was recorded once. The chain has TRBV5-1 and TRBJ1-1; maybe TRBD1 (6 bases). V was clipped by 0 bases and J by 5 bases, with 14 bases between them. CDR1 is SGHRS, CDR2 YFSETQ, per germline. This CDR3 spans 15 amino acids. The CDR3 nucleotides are TGCGCCAGCAGCTTGGAGCCGGGGGGGCGGACTGAAGCTTTCTTT. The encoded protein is CASSLEPGGRTEAFF.

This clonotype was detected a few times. CDR3 loop: CSVGTGAFQETQYF. The CDR3 nucleotides read TGCAGCGTGGGGACAGGGGCCTTTCAAGAGACCCAGTACTTC. The chain has TRBV29-1 and TRBJ2-5; 10 nucleotides align to TRBD1. Germline trimming cut 6 bases from V and 2 bases from J; bases unmatched to any gene: 6. This CDR3 is built from 14 residues. Germline V lookup: CDR1 SQVTM, CDR2 ANQGSEA.

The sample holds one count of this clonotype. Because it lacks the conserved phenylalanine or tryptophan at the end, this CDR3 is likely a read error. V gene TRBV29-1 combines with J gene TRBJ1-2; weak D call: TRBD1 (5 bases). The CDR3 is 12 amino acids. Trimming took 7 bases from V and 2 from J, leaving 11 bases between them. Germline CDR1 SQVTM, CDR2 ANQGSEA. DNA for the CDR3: TGCAGCGGCGGGGGGGGGAACTATGGCTACACCCTC. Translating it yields CSGGGGNYGYTL.

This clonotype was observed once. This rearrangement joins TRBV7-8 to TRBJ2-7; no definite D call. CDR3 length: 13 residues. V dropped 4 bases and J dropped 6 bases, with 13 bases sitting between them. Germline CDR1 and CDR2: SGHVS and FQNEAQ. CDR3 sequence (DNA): TGTGCCAGCAGCTCAGTCCCTAACGTCGAGCAGTACTTC. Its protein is CASSSVPNVEQYF.

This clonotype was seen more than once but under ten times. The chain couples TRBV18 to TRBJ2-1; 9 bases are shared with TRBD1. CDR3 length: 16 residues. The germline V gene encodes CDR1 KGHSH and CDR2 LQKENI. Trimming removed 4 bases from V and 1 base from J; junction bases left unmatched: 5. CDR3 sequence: CASSHQQGASYNEQFF. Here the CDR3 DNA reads TGTGCCAGCTCACACCAACAGGGGGCGTCCTACAATGAGCAGTTCTTC.

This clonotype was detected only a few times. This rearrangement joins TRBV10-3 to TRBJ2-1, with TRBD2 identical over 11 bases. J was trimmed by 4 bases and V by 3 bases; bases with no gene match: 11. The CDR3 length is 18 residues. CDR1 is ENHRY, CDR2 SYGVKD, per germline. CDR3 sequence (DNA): TGTGCCATCAGTGATCGAGATAGCGGGGGGGCCAAGTACAATGAGCAGTTCTTC. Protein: CAISDRDSGGAKYNEQFF.

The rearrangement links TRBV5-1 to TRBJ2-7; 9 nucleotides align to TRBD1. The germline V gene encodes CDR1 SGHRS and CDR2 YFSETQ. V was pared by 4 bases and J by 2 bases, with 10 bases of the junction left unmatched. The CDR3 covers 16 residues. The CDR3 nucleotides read TGCGCCAGCAGCCGCCCATCCGGGACAGGGACCTACGAGCAGTACTTC. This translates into CASSRPSGTGTYEQYF.